This T cell receptor (beta chain) originates from a study of early T cells in non-severe SARS-CoV-2 infection. Study details: From unsorted whole blood, bulk RNA was sequenced, and the chains remained unpaired.

Germline assignment: CDR1 SEHNR and CDR2 FQNEAQ (reference sequence). There are 12 residues in the CDR3. V lost 8 bases, J lost 3 bases, and 0 bases stayed unmatched. Many counts were recorded for this clonotype. Its antigen is still unknown. General study points: Private and CD4 specificities were missed by VDJdb matching, skewed to anti-spike CD8.

The TCR library protocol attached unique molecular identifiers to the individual cDNA molecules. TCRdb reprocessed the 5' RACE reads via MiXCR and lists one record per CDR3 protein. The table records more than 45,000 distinct CDR3 sequences, around 6% of them present only once. The TCR originated in an adult who was a healthcare worker with PCR-confirmed SARS-CoV-2 infection or an uninfected control (not recorded which). The sequencing input was whole blood. This chain connects TRBV7-9 to TRBJ2-7; TRBD1 agrees at 11 bases. The CDR3 DNA follows: TGTGCCAGCGGGACAGGGGGCTACGAGCAGTACTTC. This gives the protein CASGTGGYEQYF.